A selection of T cell receptor beta chains follows, all from one sample in a study of cytomegalovirus exposure and HLA in healthy donors. Clones were sequenced by immunoSEQ multiplex PCR, and TCRdb holds only the in-frame ones, with some missing. The sample holds around 130,000 clones, over 80% seen once. Sequencing was performed on PBMCs. The receptors shown here come from a boy between 10 and 17 years old in good health and CMV-seronegative. The CDR3 runs from the conserved cysteine through the conserved F or W. D genes are given only for firm matches. Only part of the rows carry a size: once, few, many, or a class if the clone is expanded.

D	size	V	J	CDR3	DNA
-	-	TRBV14	TRBJ2-7	CASSHTGIYTYEQYF	TGTGCCAGCAGCCACACAGGGATATACACCTACGAGCAGTACTTC
-	-	TRBV5-6	TRBJ1-3	CASSPVGAGNTIYF	TGTGCCAGCAGCCCCGTAGGGGCTGGAAACACCATATATTTT
TRBD1	-	TRBV30	TRBJ1-2	CAWSPTGGGYTF	TGTGCCTGGAGCCCGACAGGGGGCGGCTACACCTTC
-	-	TRBV18	TRBJ2-4	CASSPGNGADIQYF	TGTGCCAGCTCCCCGGGGAACGGTGCAGACATTCAGTACTTC
-	-	TRBV6-5	TRBJ2-6	CASSKLSGANVLTF	TGTGCCAGCAGTAAGCTTTCTGGGGCCAACGTCCTGACTTTC
TRBD1	-	TRBV19	TRBJ1-1	CASSMRGTGATEAFF	TGTGCCAGTAGTATGAGGGGGACAGGGGCCACTGAAGCTTTCTTT
-	few	TRBV6-5	TRBJ2-1	CASSLGGVRYNEQFF	TGTGCCAGCAGCCTAGGAGGGGTACGCTACAATGAGCAGTTCTTC
TRBD1	-	TRBV4-2	TRBJ2-7	CASSQGTGKYEQYF	TGTGCCAGCAGCCAAGGGACAGGAAAATACGAGCAGTACTTC
-	-	TRBV6-1	TRBJ2-7	CASSDSSYEQYF	TGTGCCAGCAGCGACAGCTCCTACGAGCAGTACTTC
-	-	TRBV27	TRBJ2-5	CASPWGGRDQETQYF	TGTGCCAGCCCTTGGGGGGGCCGGGACCAAGAGACCCAGTACTTC
-	once	TRBV27	TRBJ2-7	CASSLLVGQGLYEQYF	TGTGCCAGCAGTTTATTAGTCGGGCAGGGACTCTACGAGCAGTACTTC
-	-	TRBV5-6	TRBJ2-3	CASSLTRTFMNTQYF	TGTGCCAGCAGCTTGACTAGGACCTTCATGAATACGCAGTATTTT
TRBD2	-	TRBV28	TRBJ2-3	CASSRPVSGGPTDTQYF	TGTGCCAGCAGTCGGCCGGTATCGGGAGGGCCTACAGATACGCAGTATTTT
TRBD2	-	TRBV5-6	TRBJ2-7	CASSSGLAGGHHEQYF	TGTGCCAGCAGCTCAGGACTAGCGGGAGGCCACCACGAGCAGTACTTC
-	-	TRBV6-1	TRBJ2-2	CASSDPRPRDTGELFF	TGTGCCAGCAGTGACCCGAGGCCGCGGGACACCGGGGAGCTGTTTTTT
-	-	TRBV19	TRBJ2-7	CASSPLAGPLYEQYF	TGTGCCAGTAGTCCTTTGGCGGGACCCCTCTACGAGCAGTACTTC
-	-	TRBV25-1	TRBJ1-1	CASSSRWNSEAFF	TGTGCCAGCAGTTCCCGCTGGAACAGTGAAGCTTTCTTT
TRBD2	-	TRBV25-1	TRBJ2-2	CASRGLAITGELFF	TGTGCCAGCAGGGGACTAGCGATTACCGGGGAGCTGTTTTTT
-	-	TRBV5-1	TRBJ2-1	CASSLAVTNNEQFF	TGCGCCAGCAGCTTGGCCGTGACTAACAATGAGCAGTTCTTC
-	-	TRBV5-6	TRBJ2-1	CASSLVYGESSYNEQFF	TGTGCCAGCAGCTTGGTTTACGGGGAAAGCTCCTACAATGAGCAGTTCTTC
-	-	TRBV4-2	TRBJ1-1	CASSQYPRGLENTEAFF	TGTGCCAGCAGCCAATATCCCAGGGGTCTCGAAAACACTGAAGCTTTCTTT
-	once	TRBV4-2	TRBJ2-7	CASSQEVHQGAYEQYF	TGTGCCAGCAGCCAAGAAGTCCATCAAGGGGCCTACGAGCAGTACTTC
-	-	TRBV30	TRBJ2-5	CAWSRSETQYF	TGTGCCTGGAGTCGGTCAGAGACCCAGTACTTC
-	few	TRBV11-3	TRBJ1-1	CASSLGGGETEAFF	TGTGCCAGCAGCTTAGGGGGGGGTGAGACTGAAGCTTTCTTT
-	few	TRBV7-9	TRBJ1-4	CASSLVIPSGEKLFF	TGTGCCAGCAGCTTAGTTATCCCGAGTGGTGAAAAACTGTTTTTT
-	-	TRBV28	TRBJ1-2	CASTATGFYGYTF	TGTGCCAGCACCGCGACAGGCTTCTATGGCTACACCTTC
TRBD2	-	TRBV2	TRBJ2-3	CASSESLAGVTDTQYF	TGTGCCAGCAGTGAAAGCCTAGCGGGAGTAACAGATACGCAGTATTTT
-	-	TRBV10-3	TRBJ2-1	CATSVGVVAYNEQFF	TGTGCCACCTCGGTCGGAGTTGTAGCCTACAATGAGCAGTTCTTC
TRBD1	once	TRBV25-1	TRBJ2-1	CASSVSRDSSYNEQFF	TGTGCCAGCAGTGTATCCCGGGACAGCTCCTACAATGAGCAGTTCTTC
TRBD2	once	TRBV7-3	TRBJ2-7	CASTTRLAGGPEPEQYF	TGTGCCAGCACCACCCGACTAGCGGGAGGGCCGGAGCCCGAGCAGTACTTC
TRBD1	-	TRBV6-1	TRBJ1-1	CASSERGQGKAFF	TGTGCCAGCAGTGAGCGGGGACAGGGTAAAGCTTTCTTT
TRBD2	-	TRBV5-1	TRBJ2-2	CASSLAGDTGELFF	TGCGCCAGCAGTCTAGCGGGAGATACCGGGGAGCTGTTTTTT
-	once	TRBV19	TRBJ1-4	CASRGTVNEKLFF	TGTGCCAGCCGGGGGACGGTTAATGAAAAACTGTTTTTT
-	-	TRBV5-6	TRBJ1-1	CASSLVGGRTEAFF	TGTGCCAGCAGCTTGGTAGGAGGGAGGACTGAAGCTTTCTTT
-	-	TRBV2	TRBJ1-5	CASSEGGAYQPQHF	TGTGCCAGCAGTGAGGGAGGCGCTTATCAGCCCCAGCATTTT
-	-	TRBV6-5	TRBJ1-2	CASVLREDPFGYTF	TGTGCCTCAGTATTGAGGGAGGACCCATTCGGCTACACCTTC
-	-	TRBV7-2	TRBJ1-4	CASSLQGWEKLFF	TGTGCCAGCAGCCTACAGGGTTGGGAAAAACTGTTTTTT
TRBD1	-	TRBV7-9	TRBJ1-1	CASSPGQGDTEAFF	TGTGCCAGCAGCCCAGGACAGGGGGACACTGAAGCTTTCTTT
TRBD1	-	TRBV4-2	TRBJ1-2	CASSQVQGAGGYTF	TGTGCCAGCAGCCAAGTACAGGGGGCCGGTGGCTACACCTTC
TRBD2	-	TRBV30	TRBJ2-1	CAWSKGTSGYNEQFF	TGTGCCTGGTCAAAAGGGACTAGCGGATACAATGAGCAGTTCTTC
-	-	TRBV5-4	TRBJ2-7	CASSSSPGISYEQYF	TGTGCCAGCAGCTCCTCACCGGGGATTTCCTACGAGCAGTACTTC
-	-	TRBV27	TRBJ2-2	CASSLGTWTGDTGELFF	TGTGCCAGCAGTTTAGGGACTTGGACTGGAGACACCGGGGAGCTGTTTTTT
-	-	TRBV14	TRBJ2-1	CASRRGGSYNEQFF	TGTGCCAGCAGGCGGGGCGGATCTTACAATGAGCAGTTCTTC
TRBD1	-	TRBV10-3	TRBJ2-3	CAISTGTDITDTQYF	TGTGCCATCAGTACCGGGACAGACATCACAGATACGCAGTATTTT
TRBD2	-	TRBV29-1	TRBJ2-2	CSVEDRYTSGRPGELFF	TGCAGCGTTGAGGATCGATACACTAGCGGGAGGCCCGGGGAGCTGTTTTTT
TRBD2	-	TRBV6-1	TRBJ2-1	CASSEGGGLAGGEQFF	TGTGCCAGCAGTGAAGGGGGAGGGCTAGCGGGAGGAGAGCAGTTCTTC
TRBD2	once	TRBV6-6	TRBJ2-2	CASSPRASGGTGELFF	TGTGCCAGCAGCCCCCGCGCTAGCGGGGGCACCGGGGAGCTGTTTTTT
TRBD1	-	TRBV5-1	TRBJ2-5	CASSLGMTGTHQETQYF	TGCGCCAGCAGCTTGGGTATGACAGGGACCCACCAAGAGACCCAGTACTTC
TRBD2	-	TRBV5-1	TRBJ2-3	CASSLGTSGVGTDTQYF	TGCGCCAGCAGCCTTGGGACTAGCGGGGTGGGAACAGATACGCAGTATTTT
-	once	TRBV7-8	TRBJ1-1	CASSLFAQGQQNTEAFF	TGTGCCAGCAGCTTATTCGCCCAGGGGCAGCAGAACACTGAAGCTTTCTTT
-	-	TRBV11-2	TRBJ1-1	CASSHSQVLNTEAFF	TGTGCCAGCAGCCACTCACAGGTATTGAACACTGAAGCTTTCTTT
TRBD2	few	TRBV7-2	TRBJ2-1	CASVLAGSSYNEQFF	TGTGCCAGCGTTCTAGCGGGGAGCTCCTACAATGAGCAGTTCTTC
-	-	TRBV7-6	TRBJ2-3	CASSLVAGVGDTQYF	TGTGCCAGCAGCTTAGTTGCAGGGGTGGGAGATACGCAGTATTTT
TRBD1	-	TRBV6-5	TRBJ1-2	CASSRGTGYGYTF	TGTGCCAGCAGTCGCGGGACAGGTTATGGCTACACCTTC
-	-	TRBV30	TRBJ1-2	CAWSTYTGNGYTF	TGTGCCTGGAGTACCTATACAGGGAATGGCTACACCTTC
-	-	TRBV6-1	TRBJ2-7	CASEDSSYEQYF	TGTGCCAGCGAGGACAGCTCCTACGAGCAGTACTTC
-	-	TRBV9	TRBJ2-3	CASSPSWGGFTDTQYF	TGTGCCAGCAGCCCCAGCTGGGGGGGCTTCACAGATACGCAGTATTTT